This T cell receptor beta chain derives from a study of T cell clones after liver transplantation. Sequencing was performed with immunoSEQ multiplex PCR; in TCRdb, only in-frame clones are kept and a portion is missing. This repertoire shows tens of thousands of clones, under 90% found once; its top ten account for around 0.72%. CDR1 and CDR2 (germline): SGHRS, YFSETQ. The CDR3 length is 13 residues. The junction had 3 bases not matched to a gene; V was cut back by 4 bases and J by 5 bases. The receptor's source is a human patient who received a liver transplant. The T cells may partly be graft donor cells. The sequencing here drew on CD4+ T cells from blood, taken 12 months after liver transplant. The chain uses TRBV5-1 and TRBJ1-2, with TRBD1 matching 9 bases. The CDR3: CASSTGQGYGYTF. In nucleotides, the CDR3 is TGCGCCAGCAGCACAGGACAGGGGTATGGCTACACCTTC.